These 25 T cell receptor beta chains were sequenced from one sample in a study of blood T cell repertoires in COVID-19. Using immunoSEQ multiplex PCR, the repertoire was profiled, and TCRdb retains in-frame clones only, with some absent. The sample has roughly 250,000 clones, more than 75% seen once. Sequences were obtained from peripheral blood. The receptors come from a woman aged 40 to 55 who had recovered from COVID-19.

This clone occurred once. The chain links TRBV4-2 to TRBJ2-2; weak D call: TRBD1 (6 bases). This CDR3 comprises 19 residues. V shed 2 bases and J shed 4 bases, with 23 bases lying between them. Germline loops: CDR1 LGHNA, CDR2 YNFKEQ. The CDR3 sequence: CASSQPSGWGTRGTGELFF. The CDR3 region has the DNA TGTGCCAGCAGCCAACCATCAGGTTGGGGCACCAGGGGCACCGGGGAGCTGTTTTTT.

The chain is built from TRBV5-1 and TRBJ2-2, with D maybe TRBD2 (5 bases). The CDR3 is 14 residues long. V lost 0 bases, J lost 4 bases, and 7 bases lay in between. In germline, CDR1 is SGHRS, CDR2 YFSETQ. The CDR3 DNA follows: TGCGCCAGCAGCTTGGCAGGAGGCACCGGGGAGCTGTTTTTT. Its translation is CASSLAGGTGELFF. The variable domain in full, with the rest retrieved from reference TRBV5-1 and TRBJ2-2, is KAGVTQTPRYLIKTRGQQVTLSCSPISGHRSVSWYQQTPGQGLQFLFEYFSETQRNKGNFPGRFSGRQFSNSRSEMNVSTLELGDSALYLCASSLAGGTGELFFGEGSRLTVL.

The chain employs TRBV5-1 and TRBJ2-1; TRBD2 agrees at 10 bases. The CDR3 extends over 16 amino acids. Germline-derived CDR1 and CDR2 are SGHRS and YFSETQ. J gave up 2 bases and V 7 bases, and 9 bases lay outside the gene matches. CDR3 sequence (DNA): TGCGCCAGCGGAATAGTGGGACTAGCGACCTACAATGAGCAGTTCTTC. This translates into CASGIVGLATYNEQFF.

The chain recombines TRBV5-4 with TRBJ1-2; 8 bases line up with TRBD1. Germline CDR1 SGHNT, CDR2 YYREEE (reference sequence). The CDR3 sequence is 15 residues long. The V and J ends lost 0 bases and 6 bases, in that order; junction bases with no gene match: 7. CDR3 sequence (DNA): TGTGCCAGCAGCTTGGCCCTGCAGGGGGCAAATGGCTACACCTTC. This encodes CASSLALQGANGYTF.

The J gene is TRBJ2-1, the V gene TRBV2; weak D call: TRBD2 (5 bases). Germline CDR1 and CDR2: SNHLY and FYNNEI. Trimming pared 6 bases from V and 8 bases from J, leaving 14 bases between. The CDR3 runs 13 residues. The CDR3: CASSATRNHEQFF. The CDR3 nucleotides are TGTGCCAGCAGCGCCACTAGAAACCATGAGCAGTTCTTC.

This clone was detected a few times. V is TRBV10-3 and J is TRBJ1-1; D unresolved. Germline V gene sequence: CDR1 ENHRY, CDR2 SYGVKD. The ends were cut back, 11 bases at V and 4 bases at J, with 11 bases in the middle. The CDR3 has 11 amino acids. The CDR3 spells CAAETSTEAFF. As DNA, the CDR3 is TGTGCCGCGGAAACGTCCACTGAAGCTTTCTTT.

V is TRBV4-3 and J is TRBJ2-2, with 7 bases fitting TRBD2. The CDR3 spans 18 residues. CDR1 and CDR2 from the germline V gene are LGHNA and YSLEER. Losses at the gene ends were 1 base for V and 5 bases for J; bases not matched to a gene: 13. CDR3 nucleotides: TGCGCCAGCAGCCAAGGAGGTTCCCCCGGGGGGTGGACCGGGGAGCTGTTTTTT. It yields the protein CASSQGGSPGGWTGELFF.

The CDR3 coding sequence is TGTGCCAGCAGCCGACAGCAGAACACTGAAGCTTTCTTT. It specifies CASSRQQNTEAFF. The chain links TRBV7-6 to TRBJ1-1; a weak D match, TRBD1 (5 bases). This CDR3 is 13 amino acids long. CDR1 is SGHVS, CDR2 FNYEAQ, per germline. Trimming stripped 5 bases from V and 1 base from J, with 8 bases between.

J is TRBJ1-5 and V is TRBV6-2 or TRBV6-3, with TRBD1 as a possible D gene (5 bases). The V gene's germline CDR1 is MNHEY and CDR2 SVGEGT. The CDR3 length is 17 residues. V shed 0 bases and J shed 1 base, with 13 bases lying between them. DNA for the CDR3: TGTGCCAGCAGTTACTCGGGTGGGGGGACGAGCAATCAGCCCCAGCATTTT. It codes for CASSYSGGGTSNQPQHF.

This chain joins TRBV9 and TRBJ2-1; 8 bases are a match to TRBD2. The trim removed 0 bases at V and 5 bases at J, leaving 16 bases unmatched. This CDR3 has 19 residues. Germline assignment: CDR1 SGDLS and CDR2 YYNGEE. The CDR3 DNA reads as TGTGCCAGCAGCGTAGGGTTAGCGGGGCCCGGGGGGCGCGACAATGAGCAGTTCTTC. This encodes CASSVGLAGPGGRDNEQFF.

CDR3: CASSRLAEGGGQYF. CDR3 nucleotide sequence: TGTGCCAGCAGCAGACTAGCGGAGGGGGGTGGGCAGTATTTT. The V and J genes are TRBV9 and TRBJ2-3; 9 positions agree with TRBD2. V lost 4 bases, J lost 11 bases, and 11 bases stayed unmatched. The CDR3 spans 14 residues. The germline V gene has CDR1 SGDLS and CDR2 YYNGEE.

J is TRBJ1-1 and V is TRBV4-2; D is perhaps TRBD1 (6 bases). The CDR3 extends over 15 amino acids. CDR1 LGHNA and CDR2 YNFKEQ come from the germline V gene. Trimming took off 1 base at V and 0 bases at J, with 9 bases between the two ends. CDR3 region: CASSQGQGMNTEAFF. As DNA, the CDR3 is TGTGCCAGCAGCCAAGGGCAGGGGATGAACACTGAAGCTTTCTTT.

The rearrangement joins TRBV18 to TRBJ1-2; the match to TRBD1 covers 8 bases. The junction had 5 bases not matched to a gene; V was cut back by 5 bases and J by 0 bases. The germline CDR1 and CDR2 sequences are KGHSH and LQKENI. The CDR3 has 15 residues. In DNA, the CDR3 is TGTGCCAGCTCAACGACAGGGGCTACTAACTATGGCTACACCTTC. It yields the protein CASSTTGATNYGYTF.

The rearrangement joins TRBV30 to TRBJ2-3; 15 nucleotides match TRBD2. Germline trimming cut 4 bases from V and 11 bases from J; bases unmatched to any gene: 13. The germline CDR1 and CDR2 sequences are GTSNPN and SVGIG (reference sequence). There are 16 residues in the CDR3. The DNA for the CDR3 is TGTGCCTGGACGCCCCCGGGACTAGCGGGAGGTGCAGGGCAGTATTTT. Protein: CAWTPPGLAGGAGQYF.

The DNA for the CDR3 is TGTGCCAGCAGTTGGGGGCAGGGACCCGAGCAGTACTTC. Residues: CASSWGQGPEQYF. This chain joins TRBV27 and TRBJ2-7; D possibly corresponds to TRBD1 (6 bases). Deletions cut 4 bases from V and 6 bases from J, with 13 bases between. There are 13 residues in the CDR3. Germline V gene lookup returns CDR1 MNHEY and CDR2 SMNVEV (reference sequence).

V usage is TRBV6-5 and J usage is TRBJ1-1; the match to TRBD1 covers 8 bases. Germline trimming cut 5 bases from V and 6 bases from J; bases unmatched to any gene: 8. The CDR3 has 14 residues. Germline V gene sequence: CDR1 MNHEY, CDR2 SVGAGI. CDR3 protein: CASSPQGALSEAFF. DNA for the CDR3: TGTGCCAGCAGTCCCCAGGGGGCTCTATCTGAAGCTTTCTTT.

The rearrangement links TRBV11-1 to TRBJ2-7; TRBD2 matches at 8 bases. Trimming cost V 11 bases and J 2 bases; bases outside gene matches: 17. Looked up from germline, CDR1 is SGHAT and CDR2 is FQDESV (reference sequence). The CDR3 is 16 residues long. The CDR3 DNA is TGTGCCGGCGGACTAGCTTCTGTCGAGTGGGCCTACGAGCAGTACGTC. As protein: CAGGLASVEWAYEQYV.

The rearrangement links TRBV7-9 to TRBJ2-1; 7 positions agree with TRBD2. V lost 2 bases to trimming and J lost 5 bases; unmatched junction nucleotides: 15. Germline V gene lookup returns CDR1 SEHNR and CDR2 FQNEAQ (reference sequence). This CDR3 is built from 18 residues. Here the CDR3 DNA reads TGTGCCAGCAGCTTAAGGGCTAGCGGAGGTCGACGGGACAATGAGCAGTTCTTC. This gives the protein CASSLRASGGRRDNEQFF.

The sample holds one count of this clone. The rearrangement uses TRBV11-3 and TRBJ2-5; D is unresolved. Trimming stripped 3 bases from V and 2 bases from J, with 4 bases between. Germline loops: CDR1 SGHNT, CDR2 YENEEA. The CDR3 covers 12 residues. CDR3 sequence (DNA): TGTGCCAGCAGCTTTATTCAAGAGACCCAGTACTTC. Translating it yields CASSFIQETQYF.

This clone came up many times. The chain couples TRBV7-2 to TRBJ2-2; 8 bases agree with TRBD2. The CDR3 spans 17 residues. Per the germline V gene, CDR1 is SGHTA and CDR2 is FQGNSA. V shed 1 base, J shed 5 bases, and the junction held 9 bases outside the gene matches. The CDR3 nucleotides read TGTGCCAGCAGCTTAGGCGGGGGGCCCGGGAGGACCGGGGAGCTGTTTTTT. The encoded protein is CASSLGGGPGRTGELFF.

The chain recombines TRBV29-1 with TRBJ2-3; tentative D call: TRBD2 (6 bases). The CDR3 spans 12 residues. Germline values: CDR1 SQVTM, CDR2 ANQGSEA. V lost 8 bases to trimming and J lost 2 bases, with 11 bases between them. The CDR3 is CSTRDFTDTQYF. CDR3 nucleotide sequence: TGCAGCACCCGGGACTTCACAGATACGCAGTATTTT.

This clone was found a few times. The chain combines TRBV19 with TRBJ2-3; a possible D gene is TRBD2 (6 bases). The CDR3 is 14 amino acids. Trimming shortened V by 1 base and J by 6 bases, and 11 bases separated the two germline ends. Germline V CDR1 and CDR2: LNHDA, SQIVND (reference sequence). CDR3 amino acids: CASSIAGGRDTQYF. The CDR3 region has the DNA TGTGCCAGTAGTATAGCCGGGGGTAGGGATACGCAGTATTTT.

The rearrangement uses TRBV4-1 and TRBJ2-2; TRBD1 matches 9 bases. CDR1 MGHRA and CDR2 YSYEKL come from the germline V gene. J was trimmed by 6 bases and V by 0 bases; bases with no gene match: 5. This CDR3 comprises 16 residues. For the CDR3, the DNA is TGCGCCAGCAGCCAAGAAATGACAGGGGGGTCCGGGGAGCTGTTTTTT. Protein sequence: CASSQEMTGGSGELFF.

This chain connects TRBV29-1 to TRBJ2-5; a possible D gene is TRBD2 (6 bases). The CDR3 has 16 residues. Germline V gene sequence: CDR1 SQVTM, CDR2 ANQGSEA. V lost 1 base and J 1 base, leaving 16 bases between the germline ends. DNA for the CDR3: TGCAGCGTTGAAGGTGGGTGGGAGGACCCCCAAGAGACCCAGTACTTC. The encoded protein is CSVEGGWEDPQETQYF.

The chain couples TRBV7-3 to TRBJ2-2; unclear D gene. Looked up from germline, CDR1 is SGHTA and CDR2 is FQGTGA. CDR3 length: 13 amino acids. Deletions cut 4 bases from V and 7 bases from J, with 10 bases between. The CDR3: CASSSEMVGELFF. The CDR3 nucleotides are TGTGCCAGCAGCTCCGAGATGGTCGGGGAGCTGTTTTTT.